The next 7 T cell receptor beta chains were all read from a single sample in a study of T cell responses to AZD1222 COVID-19 vaccine. Produced via immunoSEQ multiplex PCR; TCRdb's table is partial and in-frame only. The sample shows 80,000 or so clones, about 84% of them seen only once. The sequencing used peripheral blood, collected on day 0 of AZD1222 vaccination. The receptors stem from an adult in good health.

This rearrangement joins TRBV9 to TRBJ1-2; D possibly corresponds to TRBD1 (5 bases). CDR1 and CDR2 from the germline V gene are SGDLS and YYNGEE. With 0 bases removed from V and 0 bases from J, the gap between germline ends came to 12 bases. This CDR3 has 16 amino acids. In DNA, the CDR3 is TGTGCCAGCAGCGTAGACTGGGCAGGGTCTAACTATGGCTACACCTTC. It translates to CASSVDWAGSNYGYTF.

The count of this clone is one. The chain couples TRBV7-6 to TRBJ2-1, with TRBD2 matching over 7 bases. Per germline, CDR1 SGHVS and CDR2 FNYEAQ. Trimming cost V 1 base and J 4 bases; bases outside gene matches: 10. The CDR3 is made up of 17 amino acids. Written as DNA, the CDR3 is TGTGCCAGCAGCTTAGGGCCCCCAATAGCGGGTTACAATGAGCAGTTCTTC. Amino acids: CASSLGPPIAGYNEQFF.

This clone appeared a single time. V usage is TRBV7-2 and J usage is TRBJ1-5; a weak D match, TRBD1 (5 bases). Trimming cost V 0 bases and J 7 bases, with 10 bases left between them. CDR3 length: 14 amino acids. The germline CDR1 and CDR2 sequences are SGHTA and FQGNSA. DNA of the CDR3: TGTGCCAGCAGCTTAGCAGGGCCAGGGCAGCCCCAGCATTTT. Amino acids: CASSLAGPGQPQHF.

The DNA of the CDR3 is TGTGCCTGGACGGGGGGCTTTATGGACACTGAAGCTTTCTTT. Its translation: CAWTGGFMDTEAFF. The chain is built from TRBV30 and TRBJ1-1; tentative D call: TRBD1 (6 bases). The CDR3 is 14 amino acids. V lost 4 bases and J 3 bases, leaving 15 bases between the germline ends. CDR1 is GTSNPN and CDR2 is SVGIG in the germline V gene (reference sequence).

The table lists this clone with a few counts. V gene TRBV14 combines with J gene TRBJ2-2; weak D call: TRBD2 (5 bases). This CDR3 is built from 17 residues. V shed 2 bases and J shed 3 bases, with 16 bases lying between them. CDR1 is SGHDN, CDR2 FVKESK, per germline. The CDR3: CASSQLGLGRDTGELFF. CDR3 DNA sequence: TGTGCCAGCAGCCAATTGGGATTAGGGCGGGACACCGGGGAGCTGTTTTTT.

This chain joins TRBV11-2 and TRBJ2-3; 9 bases match TRBD2. Germline V gene sequence: CDR1 SGHAT, CDR2 FQNNGV. The CDR3 totals 17 residues. V lost 8 bases to trimming and J lost 5 bases; unmatched junction nucleotides: 17. The CDR3 sequence is CASSTSSGSGSVDTQYF. The DNA of the CDR3 is TGTGCCAGCTCAACCTCCTCGGGTAGCGGGAGTGTAGATACGCAGTATTTT.

The gene calls are TRBV9 and TRBJ1-5, with D possibly being TRBD1 (5 bases). The V gene lost 3 bases and the J gene lost 3 bases, with 13 bases spanning the gap. Germline V gives CDR1 SGDLS, CDR2 YYNGEE. The CDR3 totals 15 residues. CDR3 DNA sequence: TGTGCCAGCAGCGCGGGGGAGACAGACAATCAGCCCCAGCATTTT. Protein sequence: CASSAGETDNQPQHF.